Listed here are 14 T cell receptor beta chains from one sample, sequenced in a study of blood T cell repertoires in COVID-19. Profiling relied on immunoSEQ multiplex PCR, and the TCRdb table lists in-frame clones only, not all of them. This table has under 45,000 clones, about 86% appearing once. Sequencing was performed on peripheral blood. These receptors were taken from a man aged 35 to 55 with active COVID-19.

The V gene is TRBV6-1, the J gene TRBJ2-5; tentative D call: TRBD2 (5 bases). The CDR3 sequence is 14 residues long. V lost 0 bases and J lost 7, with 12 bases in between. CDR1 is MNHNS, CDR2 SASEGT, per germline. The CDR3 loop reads CASSEAAAEGTQYF. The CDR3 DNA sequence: TGTGCCAGCAGTGAAGCAGCAGCCGAGGGGACCCAGTACTTC.

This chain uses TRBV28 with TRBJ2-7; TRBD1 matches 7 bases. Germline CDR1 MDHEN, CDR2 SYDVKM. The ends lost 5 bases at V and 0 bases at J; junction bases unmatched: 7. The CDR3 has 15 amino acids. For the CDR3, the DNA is TGTGCCAGCAGTCCGGACAGGCCGAGCTCCTACGAGCAGTACTTC. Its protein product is CASSPDRPSSYEQYF.

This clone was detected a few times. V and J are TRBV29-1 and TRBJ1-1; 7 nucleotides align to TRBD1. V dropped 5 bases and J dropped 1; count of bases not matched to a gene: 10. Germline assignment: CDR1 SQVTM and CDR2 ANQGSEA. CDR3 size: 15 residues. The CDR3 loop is CSVPTSGGRNTEAFF. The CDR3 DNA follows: TGCAGCGTTCCTACCTCAGGGGGGCGGAACACTGAAGCTTTCTTT. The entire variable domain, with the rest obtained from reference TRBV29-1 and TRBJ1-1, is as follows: SAVISQKPSRDICQRGTSLTIQCQVDSQVTMMFWYRQQPGQSLTLIATANQGSEATYESGFVIDKFPISRPNLTFSTLTVSNMSPEDSSIYLCSVPTSGGRNTEAFFGQGTRLTVV.

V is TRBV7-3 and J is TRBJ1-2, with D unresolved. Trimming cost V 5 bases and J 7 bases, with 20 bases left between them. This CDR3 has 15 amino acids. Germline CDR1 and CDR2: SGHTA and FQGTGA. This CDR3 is CASSATLTGFGGYTF. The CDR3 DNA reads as TGTGCCAGCAGCGCAACGCTGACGGGGTTTGGTGGCTACACCTTC.

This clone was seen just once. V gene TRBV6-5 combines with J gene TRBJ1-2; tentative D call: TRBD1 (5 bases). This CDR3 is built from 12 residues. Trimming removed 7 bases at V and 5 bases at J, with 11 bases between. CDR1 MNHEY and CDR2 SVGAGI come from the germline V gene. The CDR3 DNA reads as TGTGCCAGCACCGACAGTCCTTATGGCTACACCTTC. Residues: CASTDSPYGYTF.

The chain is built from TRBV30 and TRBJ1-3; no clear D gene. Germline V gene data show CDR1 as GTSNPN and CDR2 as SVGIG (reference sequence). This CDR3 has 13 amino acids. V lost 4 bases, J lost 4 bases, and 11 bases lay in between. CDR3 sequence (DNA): TGTGCCTGGAAGAGGGCTAGAGGAAACACCATATATTTT. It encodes CAWKRARGNTIYF.

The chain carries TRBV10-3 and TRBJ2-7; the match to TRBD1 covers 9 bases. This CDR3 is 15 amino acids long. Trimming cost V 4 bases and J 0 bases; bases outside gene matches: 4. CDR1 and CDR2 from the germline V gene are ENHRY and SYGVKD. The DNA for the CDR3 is TGTGCCATCAGTGGGACAGGGGCCTCCTCCTACGAGCAGTACTTC. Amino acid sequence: CAISGTGASSYEQYF.

CDR3 region: CASSTGLAGMVDTQYF. CDR3 bases: TGTGCCAGCAGCACTGGACTAGCGGGAATGGTAGATACGCAGTATTTT. The V and J genes are TRBV7-2 and TRBJ2-3; 12 bases map to TRBD2. The ends lost 5 bases at V and 5 bases at J; junction bases unmatched: 8. Germline V gene data show CDR1 as SGHTA and CDR2 as FQGNSA. There are 16 residues in the CDR3.

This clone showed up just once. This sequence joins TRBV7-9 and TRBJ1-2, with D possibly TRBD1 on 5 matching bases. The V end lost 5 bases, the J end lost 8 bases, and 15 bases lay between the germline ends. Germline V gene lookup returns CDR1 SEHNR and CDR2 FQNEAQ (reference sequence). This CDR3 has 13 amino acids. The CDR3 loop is CASSPGFSEGYTF. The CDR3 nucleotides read TGTGCCAGCAGCCCAGGGTTTTCCGAAGGCTACACCTTC.

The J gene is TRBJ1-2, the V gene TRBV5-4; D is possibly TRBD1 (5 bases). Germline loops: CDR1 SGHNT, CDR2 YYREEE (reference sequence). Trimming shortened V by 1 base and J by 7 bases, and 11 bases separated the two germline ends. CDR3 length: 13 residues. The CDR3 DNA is TGTGCCAGCAGCTTGCAAGGGGTGGGTGGCTACACCTTC. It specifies CASSLQGVGGYTF.

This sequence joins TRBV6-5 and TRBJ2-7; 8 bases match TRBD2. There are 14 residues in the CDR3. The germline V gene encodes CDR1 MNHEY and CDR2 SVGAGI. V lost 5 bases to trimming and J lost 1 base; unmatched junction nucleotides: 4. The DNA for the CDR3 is TGTGCCAGCAGTCCCGGGGGGGCTTCCTACGAGCAGTACTTC. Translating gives CASSPGGASYEQYF.

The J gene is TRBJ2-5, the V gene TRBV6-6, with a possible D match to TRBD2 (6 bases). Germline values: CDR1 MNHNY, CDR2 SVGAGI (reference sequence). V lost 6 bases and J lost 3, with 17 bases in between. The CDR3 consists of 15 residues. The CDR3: CASSPAATGEETQYF. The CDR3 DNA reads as TGTGCCAGCAGCCCCGCAGCGACGGGAGAAGAGACCCAGTACTTC.

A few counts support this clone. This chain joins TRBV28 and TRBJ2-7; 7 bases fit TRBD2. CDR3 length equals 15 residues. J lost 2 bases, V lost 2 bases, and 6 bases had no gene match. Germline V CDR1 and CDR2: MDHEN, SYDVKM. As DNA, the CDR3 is TGTGCCAGCAGTTTACCTCTAGCGGCCGCCTACGAGCAGTACTTC. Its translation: CASSLPLAAAYEQYF. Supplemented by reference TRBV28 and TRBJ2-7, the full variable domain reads DVKVTQSSRYLVKRTGEKVFLECVQDMDHENMFWYRQDPGLGLRLIYFSYDVKMKEKGDIPEGYSVSREKKERFSLILESASTNQTSMYLCASSLPLAAAYEQYFGPGTRLTVT.

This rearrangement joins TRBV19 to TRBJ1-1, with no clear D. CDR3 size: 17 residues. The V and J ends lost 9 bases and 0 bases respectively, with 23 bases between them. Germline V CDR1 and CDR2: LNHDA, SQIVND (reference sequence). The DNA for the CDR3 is TGTGCCAGCCATGGCCCCAGCGGGCTGGGGTTGAACACTGAAGCTTTCTTT. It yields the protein CASHGPSGLGLNTEAFF.